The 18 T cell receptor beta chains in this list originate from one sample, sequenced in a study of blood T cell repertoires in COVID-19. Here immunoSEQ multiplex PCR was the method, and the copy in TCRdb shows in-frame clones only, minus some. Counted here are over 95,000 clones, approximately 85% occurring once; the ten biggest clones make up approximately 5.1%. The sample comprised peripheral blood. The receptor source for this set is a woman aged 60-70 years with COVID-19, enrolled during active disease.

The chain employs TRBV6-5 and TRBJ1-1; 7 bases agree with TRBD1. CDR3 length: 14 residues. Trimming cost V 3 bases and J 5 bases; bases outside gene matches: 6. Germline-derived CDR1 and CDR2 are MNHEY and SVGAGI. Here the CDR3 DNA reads TGTGCCAGCAGTTATATAGTACAGGGGACTGAAGCTTTCTTT. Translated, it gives CASSYIVQGTEAFF.

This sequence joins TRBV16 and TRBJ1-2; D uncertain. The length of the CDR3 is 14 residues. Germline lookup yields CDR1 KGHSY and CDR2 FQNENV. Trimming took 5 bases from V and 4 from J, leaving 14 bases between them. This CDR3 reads CASSADRTGYGYTF. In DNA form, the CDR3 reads TGTGCCAGCAGCGCGGACCGGACTGGCTATGGCTACACCTTC.

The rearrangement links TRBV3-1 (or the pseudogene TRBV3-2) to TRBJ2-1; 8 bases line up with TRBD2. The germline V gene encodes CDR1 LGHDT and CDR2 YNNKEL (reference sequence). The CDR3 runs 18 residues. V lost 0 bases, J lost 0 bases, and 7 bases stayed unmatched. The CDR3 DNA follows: TGTGCCAGCAGCCAAGATTCGAGCGGGGGCGCCTCCTACAATGAGCAGTTCTTC. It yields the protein CASSQDSSGGASYNEQFF.

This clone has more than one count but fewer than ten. This CDR3 reads CASSQQGPRGYTF. CDR3 coding DNA: TGTGCCAGCAGTCAACAGGGGCCGCGCGGCTACACCTTC. The V and J genes are TRBV12-3 or TRBV12-4 and TRBJ1-2; 7 bases align to TRBD1. V shed 5 bases, J shed 8 bases, and the junction held 8 bases outside the gene matches. This CDR3 region has 13 residues.

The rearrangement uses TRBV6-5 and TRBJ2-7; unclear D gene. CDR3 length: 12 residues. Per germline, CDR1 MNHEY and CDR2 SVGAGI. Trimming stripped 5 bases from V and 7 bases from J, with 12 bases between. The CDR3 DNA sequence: TGTGCCAGCAGTCTATACACGGGTGAGCAGTACTTC. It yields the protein CASSLYTGEQYF.

CDR3: CASSPLDFRGYGYTF. In nucleotides, the CDR3 is TGTGCCAGCTCACCGCTAGATTTTAGGGGCTATGGCTACACCTTC. V gene TRBV18 combines with J gene TRBJ1-2, with a possible D match to TRBD1 (5 bases). This CDR3 is built from 15 residues. Germline loops: CDR1 KGHSH, CDR2 LQKENI. Deletions cut 3 bases from V and 4 bases from J, with 15 bases between.

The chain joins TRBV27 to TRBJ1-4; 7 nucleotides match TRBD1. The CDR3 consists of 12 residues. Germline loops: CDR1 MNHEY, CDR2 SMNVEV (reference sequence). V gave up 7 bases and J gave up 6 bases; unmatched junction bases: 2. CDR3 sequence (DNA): TGTGCCAGCAAGACAGGGTATGAAAAACTGTTTTTT. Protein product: CASKTGYEKLFF.

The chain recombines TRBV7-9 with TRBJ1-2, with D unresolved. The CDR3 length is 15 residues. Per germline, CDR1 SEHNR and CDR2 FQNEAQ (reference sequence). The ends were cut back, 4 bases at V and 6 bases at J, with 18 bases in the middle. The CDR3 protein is CASSSSPGWEDGYTF. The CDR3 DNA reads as TGTGCCAGCAGCTCAAGCCCGGGGTGGGAGGATGGCTACACCTTC.

The CDR3 region has the DNA TGTGCCATAAAGACAGACTTGAATCAGCCCCAGCATTTT. Its protein is CAIKTDLNQPQHF. This chain links TRBV10-3 with TRBJ1-5; a weak D match, TRBD1 (5 bases). There are 13 residues in the CDR3. The V end was cut by 9 bases, the J end by 4 bases, with 13 bases between. The germline V gene encodes CDR1 ENHRY and CDR2 SYGVKD.

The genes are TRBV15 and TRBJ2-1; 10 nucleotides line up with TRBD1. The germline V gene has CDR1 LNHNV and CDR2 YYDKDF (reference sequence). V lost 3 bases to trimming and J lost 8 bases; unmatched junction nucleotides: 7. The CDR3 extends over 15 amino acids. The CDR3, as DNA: TGTGCCACCAGCAGGGCGGGACAGGGGTTCCATGAGCAGTTCTTC. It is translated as CATSRAGQGFHEQFF.

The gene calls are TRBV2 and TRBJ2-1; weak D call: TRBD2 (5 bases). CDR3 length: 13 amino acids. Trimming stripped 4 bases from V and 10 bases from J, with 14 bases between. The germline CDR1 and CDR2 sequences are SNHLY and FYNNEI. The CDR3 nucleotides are TGTGCCAGCAGTGTATACACTCCGGGAGAGCAGTTCTTC. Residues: CASSVYTPGEQFF. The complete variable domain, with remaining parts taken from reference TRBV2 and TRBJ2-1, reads EPEVTQTPSHQVTQMGQEVILRCVPISNHLYFYWYRQILGQKVEFLVSFYNNEISEKSEIFDDQFSVERPDGSNFTLKIRSTKLEDSAMYFCASSVYTPGEQFFGPGTRLTVL.

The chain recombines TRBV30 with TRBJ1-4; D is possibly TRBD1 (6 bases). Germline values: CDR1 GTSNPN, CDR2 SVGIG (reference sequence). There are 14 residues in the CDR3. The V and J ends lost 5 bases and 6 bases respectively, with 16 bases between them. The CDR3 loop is CAWGTGIGDEKLFF. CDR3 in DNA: TGTGCCTGGGGTACAGGGATAGGTGATGAAAAACTGTTTTTT.

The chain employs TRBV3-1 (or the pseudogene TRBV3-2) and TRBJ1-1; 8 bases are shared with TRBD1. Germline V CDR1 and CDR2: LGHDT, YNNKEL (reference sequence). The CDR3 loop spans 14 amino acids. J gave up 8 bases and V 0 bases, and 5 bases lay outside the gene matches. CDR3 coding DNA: TGTGCCAGCAGCCAAGATGGGACAGGAGCCGAAGCTTTCTTT. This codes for CASSQDGTGAEAFF.

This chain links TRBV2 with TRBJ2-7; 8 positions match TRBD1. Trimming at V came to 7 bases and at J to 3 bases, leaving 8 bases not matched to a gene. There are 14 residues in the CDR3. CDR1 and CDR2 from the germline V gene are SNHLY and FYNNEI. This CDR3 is CASTDRGFVYEQYF. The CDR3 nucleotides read TGTGCCAGCACCGACAGGGGCTTTGTCTACGAGCAGTACTTC.

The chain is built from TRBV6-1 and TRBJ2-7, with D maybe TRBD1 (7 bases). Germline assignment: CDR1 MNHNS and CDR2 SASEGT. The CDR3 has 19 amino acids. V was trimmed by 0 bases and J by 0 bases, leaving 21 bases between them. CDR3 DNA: TGTGCCAGCAGTGAAGCGATGTGGGGGGACAGCGTAAGCTCCTACGAGCAGTACTTC. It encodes CASSEAMWGDSVSSYEQYF.

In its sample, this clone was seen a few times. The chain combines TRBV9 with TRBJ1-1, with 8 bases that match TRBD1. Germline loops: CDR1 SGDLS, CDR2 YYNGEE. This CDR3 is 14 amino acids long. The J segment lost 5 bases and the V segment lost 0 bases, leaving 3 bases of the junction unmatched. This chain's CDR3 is CASSVGQGLTEAFF. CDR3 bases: TGTGCCAGCAGCGTAGGACAGGGGTTAACTGAAGCTTTCTTT.

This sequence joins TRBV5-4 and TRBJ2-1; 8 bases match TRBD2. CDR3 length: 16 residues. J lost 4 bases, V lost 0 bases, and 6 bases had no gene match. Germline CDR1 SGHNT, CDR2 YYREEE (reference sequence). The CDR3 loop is CASSLAGGGPYNEQFF. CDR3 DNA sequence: TGTGCCAGCAGCTTGGCGGGGGGGGGCCCATACAATGAGCAGTTCTTC.

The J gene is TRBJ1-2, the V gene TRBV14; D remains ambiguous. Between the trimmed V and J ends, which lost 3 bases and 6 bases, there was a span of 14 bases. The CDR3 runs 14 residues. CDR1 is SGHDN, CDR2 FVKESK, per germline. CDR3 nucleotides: TGTGCCAGCAGCCAGACTAAGCGGGGAAATGGCTACACCTTC. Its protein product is CASSQTKRGNGYTF.